This section outlines one TCR beta chain sequence together with its context. Assay used: immunoSEQ multiplex PCR; TCRdb lists only in-frame clones, some missing. The sample comprises 70,000 or so clones, approximately 90% of which are singletons, and about 1.4% rests with the top ten. This record belongs to a study of blood T cell repertoires in COVID-19. Study at large: Acute-phase and convalescent COVID-19 samples originated in the United States, Italy and Spain. From T cells, B-cell-depleted T cells, or PBMCs came the material, which was cDNA or gDNA.

Sequenced sample: peripheral blood. This clonotype was obtained from a human donor in a cohort sampled during active COVID-19.

CDR3 sequence (DNA): TGTGCCAGCAGCTTAGGGGGACAGGGCTCCTACAATGAGCAGTTCTTC. This sequence encodes CASSLGGQGSYNEQFF. This sequence joins TRBV7-3 and TRBJ2-1; 9 bases fit TRBD1. With V trimmed by 2 bases and J by 0 bases, 2 bases remained unmatched. Per the germline V gene, CDR1 is SGHTA and CDR2 is FQGTGA. The CDR3 has 16 amino acids.